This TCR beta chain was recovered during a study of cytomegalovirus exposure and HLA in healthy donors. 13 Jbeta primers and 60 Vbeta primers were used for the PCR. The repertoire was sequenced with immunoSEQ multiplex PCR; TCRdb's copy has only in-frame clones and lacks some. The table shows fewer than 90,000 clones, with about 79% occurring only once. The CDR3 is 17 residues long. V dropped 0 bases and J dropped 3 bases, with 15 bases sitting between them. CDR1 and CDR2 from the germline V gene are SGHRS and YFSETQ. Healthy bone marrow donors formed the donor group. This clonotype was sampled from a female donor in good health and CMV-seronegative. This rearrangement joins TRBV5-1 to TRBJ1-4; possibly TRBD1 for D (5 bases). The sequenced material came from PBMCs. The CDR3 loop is CASSLASAGLANEKLFF. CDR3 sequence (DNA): TGCGCCAGCAGCTTGGCCTCAGCGGGGCTGGCTAATGAAAAACTGTTTTTT.